The rows below give T cell receptor beta chains drawn from one sample of a study of cytomegalovirus exposure and HLA in healthy donors. Assay: immunoSEQ multiplex PCR; the TCRdb copy retains only in-frame clones and omits some. The sample holds 150,000 to 200,000 clones, about three quarters seen once. Sequencing was performed on PBMCs. These receptors originate from a woman aged 40 to 50 in good health and CMV-seronegative. CDR3s include the opening cysteine and the closing phenylalanine or tryptophan. The D gene is left open where the match is weak. Clone size is given for some rows only: seen once, a few or many times, or a class if the clone is expanded.

TRBV7-9	NA	TRBJ2-1	13	NA	CASSQTHSNEQFF	TGTGCCAGCAGCCAGACTCATTCCAATGAGCAGTTCTTC
TRBV27	NA	TRBJ2-3	13	TRBD2	CASSSAGADTQYF	TGTGCCAGCAGTTCTGCGGGGGCAGATACGCAGTATTTT
TRBV19	NA	TRBJ1-1	17	TRBD1	CASSHRWTGARNTEAFF	TGTGCCAGTAGCCATAGATGGACAGGGGCCCGGAACACTGAAGCTTTCTTT
TRBV6-1	NA	TRBJ1-4	16	NA	CASSVPLGETGEKLFF	TGTGCCAGCAGTGTCCCCCTCGGAGAGACAGGTGAAAAACTGTTTTTT
TRBV11-2	NA	TRBJ2-1	17	NA	CASSLESMAGSYNEQFF	TGTGCCAGCAGCTTAGAGTCTATGGCGGGTTCCTACAATGAGCAGTTCTTC
TRBV4-3	NA	TRBJ2-1	14	NA	CASSQVSGVDEQFF	TGCGCCAGCAGCCAAGTTTCGGGAGTCGATGAGCAGTTCTTC
TRBV11-2	NA	TRBJ1-1	13	NA	CASSLDRDTEAFF	TGTGCCAGCAGCTTAGACAGGGACACTGAAGCTTTCTTT
TRBV2	once	TRBJ2-2	13	TRBD2	CASWGGSGGELFF	TGTGCCAGCTGGGGCGGGAGCGGGGGGGAGCTGTTTTTT
TRBV5-6	NA	TRBJ1-5	13	NA	CASSLGVNQPQHF	TGTGCCAGCAGCTTGGGCGTTAATCAGCCCCAGCATTTT
TRBV5-1	NA	TRBJ1-1	14	TRBD1	CASSSGQENTEAFF	TGCGCCAGCAGCTCTGGACAGGAAAACACTGAAGCTTTCTTT
TRBV5-1	NA	TRBJ2-4	14	TRBD1	CASSPDRVENIQYF	TGCGCCAGCAGCCCGGACAGGGTTGAAAACATTCAGTACTTC
TRBV7-3	NA	TRBJ1-3	17	TRBD1	CASSLTSGTGAGNTIYF	TGTGCCAGCAGCTTAACGTCTGGAACAGGGGCTGGAAACACCATATATTTT
TRBV15	NA	TRBJ1-2	13	NA	CATSRAPGYGYTF	TGTGCCACCAGCAGAGCTCCCGGCTATGGCTACACCTTC
TRBV7-9	NA	TRBJ2-7	15	TRBD1	CASSSGQGVSYEQYF	TGTGCCAGCAGCTCGGGACAGGGAGTCTCCTACGAGCAGTACTTC
TRBV27	once	TRBJ2-1	14	NA	CAGTLAFSYNEQFF	TGTGCCGGTACATTAGCGTTCTCCTACAATGAGCAGTTCTTC
TRBV29-1	few	TRBJ2-3	14	NA	CSADSRPSTDTQYF	TGCAGCGCCGACAGCCGACCTAGCACAGATACGCAGTATTTT
TRBV2	NA	TRBJ2-7	13	TRBD2	CASSQAGDREQYF	TGTGCCAGCAGCCAAGCGGGAGATCGCGAGCAGTACTTC
TRBV6-1	NA	TRBJ1-2	15	TRBD1	CASSNPLTGAYGYTF	TGTGCCAGCAGTAACCCACTTACAGGGGCCTATGGCTACACCTTC
TRBV7-3	NA	TRBJ2-7	18	NA	CASSLIGPGRQVSGEQYF	TGTGCCAGCAGCTTAATCGGCCCAGGGAGGCAGGTTTCAGGCGAGCAGTACTTC
TRBV4-1	NA	TRBJ2-1	18	TRBD2	CASSQIDLGLAGYNEQFF	TGCGCCAGCAGCCAAATCGACCTGGGACTAGCGGGGTACAATGAGCAGTTCTTC
TRBV6-5	NA	TRBJ2-1	13	NA	CASSYSTGWHVVF	TGTGCCAGCAGTTACTCGACCGGGTGGCACGTTGTCTTC
TRBV19	NA	TRBJ1-5	14	NA	CASSTGRGGQPQHF	TGTGCCAGTAGTACGGGGAGGGGGGGCCAGCCCCAGCATTTT
TRBV27	NA	TRBJ2-1	19	NA	CASSPNPYIDRSSYNEQFF	TGTGCCAGCAGTCCAAACCCTTACATTGACAGGAGCTCCTACAATGAGCAGTTCTTC
TRBV7-6	NA	TRBJ2-5	17	TRBD2	CASSLALAGAGMETQYF	TGTGCCAGCAGCTTAGCGTTAGCGGGAGCGGGGATGGAGACCCAGTACTTC
TRBV11-2	NA	TRBJ2-1	15	TRBD2	CASSLDPGGRNEQFF	TGTGCCAGCAGCTTAGATCCGGGAGGGCGGAATGAGCAGTTCTTC
TRBV20-1	NA	TRBJ1-2	10	NA	CSAEKNGYTF	TGCAGTGCTGAGAAAAATGGCTACACCTTC
TRBV19	NA	TRBJ1-4	15	NA	CASSTPDRANEKLFF	TGTGCCAGTAGTACGCCAGACAGAGCTAATGAAAAACTGTTTTTT
TRBV27	once	TRBJ2-1	15	TRBD2	CASSLTGLAGNEQFF	TGTGCCAGCAGTTTAACGGGACTAGCGGGGAATGAGCAGTTCTTC
TRBV4-1	few	TRBJ1-4	17	NA	CASSPLEGGRENEKLFF	TGCGCCAGCAGCCCACTCGAAGGCGGCAGAGAAAATGAAAAACTGTTTTTT
TRBV10-2	NA	TRBJ2-5	14	NA	CASSEFAGQETQYF	TGCGCCAGCAGTGAGTTCGCGGGGCAAGAGACCCAGTACTTC
TRBV13	few	TRBJ1-3	15	NA	CASSLGMGPGNTIYF	TGTGCCAGCAGCTTAGGAATGGGGCCTGGAAACACCATATATTTT
TRBV6-5	NA	TRBJ1-2	14	NA	CASSYSGALYGYTF	TGTGCCAGCAGTTACTCAGGGGCCCTCTATGGCTACACCTTC
TRBV28	NA	TRBJ2-3	17	TRBD2	CASSSLGVAGGLDTQYF	TGTGCCAGCAGTTCCCTGGGGGTAGCGGGAGGATTGGATACGCAGTATTTT
TRBV7-2	NA	TRBJ1-2	14	NA	CASSLVGQGGGYTF	TGTGCCAGCAGCTTAGTCGGGCAGGGAGGGGGTTACACCTTC
TRBV29-1	NA	TRBJ1-4	12	TRBD1	CSVNRGNEKLFF	TGCAGCGTCAACAGGGGCAATGAAAAACTGTTTTTT
TRBV14	once	TRBJ2-2	12	NA	CASSPFPGELFF	TGTGCCAGCAGCCCCTTCCCCGGGGAGCTGTTTTTT
TRBV14	NA	TRBJ2-1	16	TRBD2	CASSVTGTRTYNEQFF	TGTGCCAGCAGCGTAACCGGGACTAGGACGTACAATGAGCAGTTCTTC